Each of the 27 T cell receptor beta chains below was sequenced from the same sample in a study of CD8 T cells in ankylosing spondylitis. TCRdb re-derived calls from the 5' RACE reads in MiXCR, one entry per CDR3 protein. The table shows about 220,000 distinct CDR3 sequences, with 8% to 11% occurring only once. Sequenced: blood, either unsorted or a sorted T cell fraction (not recorded which). Receptor source: a male donor with ankylosing spondylitis or in good health (not recorded which).

The chain uses TRBV7-9 and TRBJ2-7, with 11 nucleotides matching TRBD1. The CDR3 is made up of 14 amino acids. Germline V gene data show CDR1 as SEHNR and CDR2 as FQNEAQ (reference sequence). The junction had 5 bases not matched to a gene; V was cut back by 5 bases and J by 5 bases. CDR3 DNA sequence: TGTGCCAGCAGCCGGACAGGGGGCAGGAACGAGCAGTACTTC. Its protein product is CASSRTGGRNEQYF.

This clonotype was detected ten times or more. The chain couples TRBV6-1 to TRBJ2-5; D may be TRBD2 (5 bases). CDR3 size: 14 residues. V lost 3 bases to trimming and J lost 7 bases, with 15 bases between them. Per germline, CDR1 MNHNS and CDR2 SASEGT. CDR3 protein: CASSDSIGRGTQYF. CDR3 in DNA: TGTGCCAGCAGTGATTCGATTGGGAGAGGGACCCAGTACTTC.

The chain combines TRBV25-1 with TRBJ1-1; no reliable D call. The CDR3 has 14 amino acids. Germline CDR1 MGHDK, CDR2 SYGVNS. The V and J ends lost 2 bases and 5 bases respectively, with 12 bases between them. CDR3 sequence reads: CASSEDMRVTEAFF. The CDR3 DNA reads as TGTGCCAGCAGTGAAGATATGCGGGTTACTGAAGCTTTCTTT.

V usage is TRBV15 and J usage is TRBJ2-3; D is unresolved. V dropped 5 bases and J dropped 2 bases, with 14 bases sitting between them. The CDR3 sequence is 15 residues long. Germline CDR1 is LNHNV and CDR2 is YYDKDF (reference sequence). DNA of the CDR3: TGTGCCACCAGCCCCAGGCGGAGCTTCACAGATACGCAGTATTTT. Translated: CATSPRRSFTDTQYF.

The table lists this clonotype with many counts. This chain connects TRBV7-8 to TRBJ2-4; TRBD1 is a possible D gene (6 bases). V dropped 5 bases and J dropped 2 bases, with 19 bases sitting between them. Germline CDR1 reads SGHVS; CDR2 reads FQNEAQ. This CDR3 region has 17 residues. CDR3 loop: CASSPPRGSSSKNIQYF. The CDR3 nucleotides are TGTGCCAGCAGCCCCCCGAGGGGGAGTAGCTCCAAAAACATTCAGTACTTC. Variable domain in full (rest from reference TRBV7-8 and TRBJ2-4): GAGVSQSPRYKVAKRGQDVALRCDPISGHVSLFWYQQALGQGPEFLTYFQNEAQLDKSGLPSDRFFAERPEGSVSTLKIQRTQQEDSAVYLCASSPPRGSSSKNIQYFGAGTRLSVL.

This clonotype was seen repeatedly, ten times or more. The chain joins TRBV5-1 to TRBJ2-1; 15 bases align to TRBD2. Unmatched junction bases numbered 9, after V lost 3 bases and J lost 8 bases. CDR3 length: 17 residues. Germline V lookup: CDR1 SGHRS, CDR2 YFSETQ. The CDR3 region has the DNA TGCGCCAGCAGCTCCCGGACTAGCGGGGGGGCCGTAGATGAGCAGTTCTTC. Translated, it gives CASSSRTSGGAVDEQFF.

In this sample, this clonotype turned up a few times. This chain joins TRBV3-1 and TRBJ1-5; no clear D gene. This CDR3 region has 13 residues. CDR1 LGHDT and CDR2 YNNKEL come from the germline V gene (reference sequence). Trimming shortened V by 1 base and J by 4 bases, and 5 bases separated the two germline ends. The CDR3 nucleotides read TGTGCCAGCAGCCAAGGTAAAAATCAGCCCCAGCATTTT. It yields the protein CASSQGKNQPQHF.

In this sample, this clonotype turned up a few times. The CDR3: CSARGGSAGTDTQYF. For the CDR3, the DNA is TGCAGTGCTAGGGGTGGCTCGGCGGGCACAGATACGCAGTATTTT. This chain links TRBV20-1 with TRBJ2-3; no clear D. Germline CDR1 reads DFQATT; CDR2 reads SNEGSKA (reference sequence). The CDR3 consists of 15 residues. V was clipped by 3 bases and J by 1 base, with 14 bases between them.

This clonotype was seen ten or more times. V gene TRBV5-5 combines with J gene TRBJ1-5; D is unresolved. The CDR3 covers 15 residues. Trimming took off 4 bases at V and 4 bases at J, with 15 bases between the two ends. Germline CDR1 reads SGHKS; CDR2 reads YYEKEE (reference sequence). In DNA form, the CDR3 reads TGTGCCAGCAGCCGGGAAGGACTGATGAATCAGCCCCAGCATTTT. Its protein is CASSREGLMNQPQHF.

In its sample, this clonotype was seen a few times. This sequence joins TRBV24-1 and TRBJ2-3; D may be TRBD2 (6 bases). Germline loops: CDR1 KGHDR, CDR2 SFDVKD. The CDR3 spans 17 residues. Trimming shortened V by 4 bases and J by 0 bases, and 16 bases separated the two germline ends. In DNA form, the CDR3 reads TGTGCCACCAGTGACCCCGGGAGCGGAGCTAGCACAGATACGCAGTATTTT. Its protein is CATSDPGSGASTDTQYF.

This clonotype was detected ten times or more. The J gene is TRBJ2-1, the V gene TRBV9; 10 bases fit TRBD2. Germline V gene sequence: CDR1 SGDLS, CDR2 YYNGEE. The CDR3 loop spans 15 amino acids. Trimming removed 0 bases from V and 12 bases from J; junction bases left unmatched: 9. This CDR3 reads CASSVGLAGASRQFF. As DNA, the CDR3 is TGTGCCAGCAGCGTAGGGCTAGCGGGGGCCTCCCGGCAGTTCTTC.

This clonotype was counted ten times or more. This chain joins TRBV14 and TRBJ2-1; D ambiguous. Germline CDR1 is SGHDN and CDR2 is FVKESK. This CDR3 comprises 16 residues. The germline V and J ends were trimmed by 1 base and 3 bases, with 13 bases remaining between them. CDR3 loop: CASSQVVNSFYNEQFF. CDR3 sequence (DNA): TGTGCCAGCAGCCAAGTTGTGAACTCCTTCTACAATGAGCAGTTCTTC.

This clonotype was found many times. Here the CDR3 reads CASSQGRVVAKNIQYF. CDR3 in DNA: TGTGCCAGCAGCCAGGGCCGGGTGGTAGCCAAAAACATTCAGTACTTC. The chain joins TRBV3-1 to TRBJ2-4; D unresolved. V was shortened by 3 bases and J by 0 bases, with 12 bases between the two germline ends. Germline values: CDR1 LGHDT, CDR2 YNNKEL (reference sequence). The CDR3 covers 16 residues.

This clonotype was seen more than once but under ten times. The chain has TRBV4-2 and TRBJ2-5, with D possibly matching TRBD2 (5 bases). The V and J ends lost 4 bases and 3 bases respectively, with 15 bases between them. The CDR3 has 15 amino acids. Germline V CDR1 and CDR2: LGHNA, YNFKEQ. As DNA, the CDR3 is TGTGCCAGCAGCCCAGTCCTGGACTCCAAAGAGACCCAGTACTTC. It yields the protein CASSPVLDSKETQYF.

This clonotype was recorded many times. V gene TRBV5-1 combines with J gene TRBJ1-1; 7 bases match TRBD1. V was clipped by 4 bases and J by 3 bases; unmatched bases: 6. CDR3 size: 14 residues. Germline V gene lookup returns CDR1 SGHRS and CDR2 YFSETQ. In DNA form, the CDR3 reads TGCGCCAGCAGCACTGGAACAGGGGACACTGAAGCTTTCTTT. Protein: CASSTGTGDTEAFF.

Ten or more counts support this clonotype. The chain combines TRBV12-1 with TRBJ1-1; the table's D call TRBD1 went unverified against the DNA. TRBV12-1 is a known pseudogene. The CDR3 is 17 residues long. CDR3 in amino acids: CASSFARPDRGLPEAFF. The CDR3 DNA sequence: TGTGCCAGCAGCTTTGCGCGTCCAGACAGGGGTTTGCCCGAAGCTTTCTTT.

This clonotype was seen ten or more times. This chain connects TRBV9 to TRBJ2-3, with 7 bases fitting TRBD1. J gave up 2 bases and V 4 bases, and 7 bases lay outside the gene matches. The CDR3 runs 15 residues. Per germline, CDR1 SGDLS and CDR2 YYNGEE. In DNA form, the CDR3 reads TGTGCCAGCAGCCCCCGGGACAGACTCACAGATACGCAGTATTTT. Its translation is CASSPRDRLTDTQYF.

This clonotype was seen at least ten times. The V gene is TRBV20-1, the J gene TRBJ1-2; tentative D call: TRBD1 (5 bases). CDR3 length equals 15 residues. The germline V and J ends were trimmed by 0 bases and 0 bases, with 11 bases remaining between them. Per the germline V gene, CDR1 is DFQATT and CDR2 is SNEGSKA (reference sequence). The CDR3 DNA follows: TGCAGTGCTAGAGACGGGGGGGGAGCTAACTATGGCTACACCTTC. It codes for CSARDGGGANYGYTF.

There are many counts of this clonotype. V usage is TRBV10-3 and J usage is TRBJ1-2, with TRBD1 matching 7 bases. CDR1 is ENHRY, CDR2 SYGVKD, per germline. V lost 6 bases, J lost 10 bases, and 11 bases stayed unmatched. The CDR3 contains 13 residues. The CDR3 sequence is CAIREDREGYYTF. CDR3 nucleotides: TGTGCCATCAGGGAAGACAGGGAAGGGTACTACACCTTC.

This clonotype was detected many times. The V call is TRBV20-1, the J call TRBJ2-1; 7 nucleotides align to TRBD1. Per the germline V gene, CDR1 is DFQATT and CDR2 is SNEGSKA (reference sequence). The CDR3 sequence is 16 residues long. The trim removed 2 bases at V and 4 bases at J, leaving 11 bases unmatched. CDR3 residues: CSARNDRGGLYNEQFF. The CDR3 nucleotides are TGCAGTGCTAGAAATGATCGAGGGGGCCTATACAATGAGCAGTTCTTC.

The V gene is TRBV28, the J gene TRBJ2-7; 7 bases agree with TRBD1. Germline CDR1 reads MDHEN; CDR2 reads SYDVKM. The junction had 8 bases not matched to a gene; V was cut back by 6 bases and J by 6 bases. The length of the CDR3 is 13 residues. In nucleotides, the CDR3 is TGTGCCAGCAGCAACAGGGGTCTAGGCGAGCAGTACTTC. Encoded protein: CASSNRGLGEQYF. Full variable domain (outside the CDR3, taken from reference TRBV28 and TRBJ2-7): DVKVTQSSRYLVKRTGEKVFLECVQDMDHENMFWYRQDPGLGLRLIYFSYDVKMKEKGDIPEGYSVSREKKERFSLILESASTNQTSMYLCASSNRGLGEQYFGPGTRLTVT.

This chain joins TRBV30 and TRBJ2-6, with no clear D. Germline V gene data show CDR1 as GTSNPN and CDR2 as SVGIG (reference sequence). This CDR3 region has 14 residues. Trimming removed 4 bases at V and 0 bases at J, with 7 bases between. The CDR3, as DNA: TGTGCCTGGACCCGGTTCTCTGGGGCCAACGTCCTGACTTTC. Translating gives CAWTRFSGANVLTF.

Concerning this clonotype: A much larger clone differs from this one at a single base, so this may be a read error. The V call is TRBV7-6, the J call TRBJ1-1; D possibly corresponds to TRBD1 (6 bases). Germline CDR1 and CDR2: SGHVS and FNYEAQ. The CDR3 spans 17 residues. In DNA form, the CDR3 reads TGTGCCAGCAGCATCGGCTCCACACTGGGGGGGGGCACTGAAGCTTTGTTT. Residues: CASSIGSTLGGGTEALF.

This clonotype was counted ten times or more. This rearrangement joins TRBV5-1 to TRBJ2-4, with 7 bases identical to TRBD1. The CDR3 contains 13 residues. Per germline, CDR1 SGHRS and CDR2 YFSETQ. V shed 3 bases, J shed 5 bases, and the junction held 2 bases outside the gene matches. For the CDR3, the DNA is TGCGCCAGCAGCTACGGACAGGAAAACATTCAGTACTTC. Its protein is CASSYGQENIQYF.

This clonotype has at least ten counts. The rearrangement joins TRBV5-6 to TRBJ2-1; a weak D match, TRBD1 (5 bases). Germline CDR1 SGHDT, CDR2 YYEEEE. The CDR3 has 13 residues. Deletions cut 5 bases from V and 12 bases from J, with 18 bases between. CDR3: CASSPDTQWGQFF. CDR3 bases: TGTGCCAGCAGTCCGGACACGCAATGGGGGCAGTTCTTC.

This clonotype has at least ten counts. The chain joins TRBV10-2 to TRBJ2-7; the D gene is possibly TRBD1 (6 bases). The CDR3 is made up of 13 amino acids. From germline, CDR1 is WSHSY and CDR2 SAAADI. Trimming took off 6 bases at V and 6 bases at J, with 15 bases between the two ends. The CDR3 spells CASRLGQGFEQYF. CDR3 in DNA: TGCGCCAGCAGACTCGGTCAGGGGTTCGAGCAGTACTTC.

At least ten counts were recorded for this clonotype. The J gene is TRBJ2-2, the V gene TRBV3-1; no reliable D call. V lost 3 bases to trimming and J lost 1 base, with 6 bases between them. The germline gives CDR1 LGHDT, CDR2 YNNKEL (reference sequence). This CDR3 is built from 14 residues. The CDR3, as DNA: TGTGCCAGCAGCCAGGCTTTGAACACCGGGGAGCTGTTTTTT. Protein product: CASSQALNTGELFF.